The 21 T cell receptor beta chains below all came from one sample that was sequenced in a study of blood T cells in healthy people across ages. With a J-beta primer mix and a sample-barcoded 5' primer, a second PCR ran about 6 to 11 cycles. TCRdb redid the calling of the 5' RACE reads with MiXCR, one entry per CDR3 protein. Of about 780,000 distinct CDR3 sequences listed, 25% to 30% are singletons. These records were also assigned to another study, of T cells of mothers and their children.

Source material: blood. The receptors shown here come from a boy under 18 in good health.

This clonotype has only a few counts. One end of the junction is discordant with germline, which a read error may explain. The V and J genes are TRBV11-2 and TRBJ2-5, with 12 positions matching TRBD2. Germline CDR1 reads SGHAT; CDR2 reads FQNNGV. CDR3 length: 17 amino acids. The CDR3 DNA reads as TGTGCCGGCAGCTTAGATCCTAGCGGGGGGGCCTGGGAGACCCAGTACTTC. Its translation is CAGSLDPSGGAWETQYF.

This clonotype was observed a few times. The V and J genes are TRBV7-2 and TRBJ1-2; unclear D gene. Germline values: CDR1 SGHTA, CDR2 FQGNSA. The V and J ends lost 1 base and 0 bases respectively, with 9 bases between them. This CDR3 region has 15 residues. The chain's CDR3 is CASSLDSLANYGYTF. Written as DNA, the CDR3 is TGTGCCAGCAGCTTAGACTCTTTAGCTAACTATGGCTACACCTTC.

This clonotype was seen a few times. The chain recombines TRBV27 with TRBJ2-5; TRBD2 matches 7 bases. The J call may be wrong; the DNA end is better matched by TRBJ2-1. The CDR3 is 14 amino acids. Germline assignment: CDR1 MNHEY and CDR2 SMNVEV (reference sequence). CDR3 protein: CASQTWTSQNEQFF. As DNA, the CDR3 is TGTGCCAGCCAAACGTGGACTAGTCAGAATGAGCAGTTCTTC.

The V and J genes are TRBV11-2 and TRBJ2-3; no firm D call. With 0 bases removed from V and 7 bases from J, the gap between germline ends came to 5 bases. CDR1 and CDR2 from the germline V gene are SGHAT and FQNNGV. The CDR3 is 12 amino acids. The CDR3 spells CASSLDKYTQYF. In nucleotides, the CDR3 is TGTGCCAGCAGCTTAGATAAGTATACGCAGTATTTT.

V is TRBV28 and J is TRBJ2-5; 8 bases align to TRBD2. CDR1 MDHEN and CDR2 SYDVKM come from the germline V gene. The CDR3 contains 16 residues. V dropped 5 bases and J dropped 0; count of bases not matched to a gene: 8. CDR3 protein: CASSPGSGTYQETQYF. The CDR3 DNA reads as TGTGCCAGCAGTCCGGGTAGCGGGACCTACCAAGAGACCCAGTACTTC.

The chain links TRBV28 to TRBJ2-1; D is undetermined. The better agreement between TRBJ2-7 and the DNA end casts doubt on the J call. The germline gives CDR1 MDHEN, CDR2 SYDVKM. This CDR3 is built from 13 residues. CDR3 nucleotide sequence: TGTGCCAGCAGGCCCCCAGCCGGTAGTGAGCAGTACTTC. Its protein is CASRPPAGSEQYF.

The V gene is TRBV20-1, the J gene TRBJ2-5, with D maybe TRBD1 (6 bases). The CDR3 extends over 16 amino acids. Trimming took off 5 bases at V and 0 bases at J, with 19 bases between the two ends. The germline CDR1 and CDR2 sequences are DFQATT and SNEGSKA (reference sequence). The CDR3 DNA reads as TGCAGTGCTGGGAACCGGGACAAAAAGTACCAAGAGACCCAGTACTTC. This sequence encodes CSAGNRDKKYQETQYF.

DNA of the CDR3: TGTGCCACCAGCAGCCCCTGGACAGGGGAAGAGACCCAGTACTTC. Translating gives CATSSPWTGEETQYF. The rearrangement links TRBV15 to TRBJ2-5; TRBD1 aligns across 9 bases. This CDR3 is 15 amino acids long. Germline V gives CDR1 LNHNV, CDR2 YYDKDF (reference sequence). V shed 3 bases and J 3 bases; nucleotides not matched to a gene: 5.

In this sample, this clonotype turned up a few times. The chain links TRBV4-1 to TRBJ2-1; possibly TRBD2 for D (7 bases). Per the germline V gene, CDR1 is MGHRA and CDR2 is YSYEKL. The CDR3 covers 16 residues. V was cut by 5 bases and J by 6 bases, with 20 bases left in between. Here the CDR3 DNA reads TGCGCCAGCAGCTCTGGGCTAGGGGGGGGAGTCAATGAGCAGTTCTTC. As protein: CASSSGLGGGVNEQFF.

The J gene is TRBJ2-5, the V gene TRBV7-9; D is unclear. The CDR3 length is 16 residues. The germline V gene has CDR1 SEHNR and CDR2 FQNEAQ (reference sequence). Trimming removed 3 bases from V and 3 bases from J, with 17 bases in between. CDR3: CASSFPRYGREETQYF. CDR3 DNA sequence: TGTGCCAGCAGCTTCCCGAGGTATGGTAGAGAAGAGACCCAGTACTTC.

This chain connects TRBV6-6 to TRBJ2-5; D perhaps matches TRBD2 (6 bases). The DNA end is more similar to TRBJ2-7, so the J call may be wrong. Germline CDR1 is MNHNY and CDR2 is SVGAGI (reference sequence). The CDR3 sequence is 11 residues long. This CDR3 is CAAGSTYEQYF. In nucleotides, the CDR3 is TGTGCCGCGGGGAGTACCTACGAGCAGTACTTC.

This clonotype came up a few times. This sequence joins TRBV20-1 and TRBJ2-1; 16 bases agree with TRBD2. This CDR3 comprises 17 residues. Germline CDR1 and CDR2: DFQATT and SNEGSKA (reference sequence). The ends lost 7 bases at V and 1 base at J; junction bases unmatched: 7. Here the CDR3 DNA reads TGCAGTGTTCCGGGACTAGCGGGGGGGCCTTCCTACAATGAGCAGTTCTTC. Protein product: CSVPGLAGGPSYNEQFF.

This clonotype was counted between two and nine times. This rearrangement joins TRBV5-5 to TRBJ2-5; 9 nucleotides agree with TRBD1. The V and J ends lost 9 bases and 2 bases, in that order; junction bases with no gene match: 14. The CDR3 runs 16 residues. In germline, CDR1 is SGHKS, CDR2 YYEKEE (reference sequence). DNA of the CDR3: TGTGCCACTGCTTACAAGACAGGGGGAATACAAGAGACCCAGTACTTC. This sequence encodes CATAYKTGGIQETQYF. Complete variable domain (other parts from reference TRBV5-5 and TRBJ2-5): DAGVTQSPTHLIKTRGQQVTLRCSPISGHKSVSWYQQVLGQGPQFIFQYYEKEERGRGNFPDRFSARQFPNYSSELNVNALLLGDSALYLCATAYKTGGIQETQYFGPGTRLLVL.

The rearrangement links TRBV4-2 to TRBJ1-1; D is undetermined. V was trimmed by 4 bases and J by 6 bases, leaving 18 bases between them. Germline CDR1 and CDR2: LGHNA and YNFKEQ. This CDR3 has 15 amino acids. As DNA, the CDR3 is TGTGCCAGCAGCCTAGCGTTGAAGGGAAGTCCTGAAGCTTTCTTT. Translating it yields CASSLALKGSPEAFF.

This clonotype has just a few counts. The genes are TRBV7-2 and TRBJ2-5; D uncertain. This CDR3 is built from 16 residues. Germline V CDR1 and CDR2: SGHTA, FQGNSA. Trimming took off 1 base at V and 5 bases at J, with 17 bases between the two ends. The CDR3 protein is CASSLEVQPFWETQYF. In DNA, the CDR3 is TGTGCCAGCAGCTTAGAAGTCCAACCATTCTGGGAGACCCAGTACTTC.

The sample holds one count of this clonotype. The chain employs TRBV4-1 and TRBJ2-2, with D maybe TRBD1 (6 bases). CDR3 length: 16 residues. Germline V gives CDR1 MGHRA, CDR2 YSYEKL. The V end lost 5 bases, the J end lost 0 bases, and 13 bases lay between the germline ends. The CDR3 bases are TGCGCCAGCAGCACACGGACAGTCCCGAACACCGGGGAGCTGTTTTTT. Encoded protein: CASSTRTVPNTGELFF.

The CDR3 sequence is CASSSASGGASQFF. CDR3 nucleotide sequence: TGTGCCAGCAGTTCGGCTAGTGGGGGGGCGTCGCAGTTCTTC. The gene calls are TRBV28 and TRBJ2-5; possible D gene TRBD2, 7 bases. The DNA matches TRBJ2-1 better at its end, which makes the J call doubtful. Germline CDR1 and CDR2: MDHEN and SYDVKM. CDR3 length equals 14 residues.

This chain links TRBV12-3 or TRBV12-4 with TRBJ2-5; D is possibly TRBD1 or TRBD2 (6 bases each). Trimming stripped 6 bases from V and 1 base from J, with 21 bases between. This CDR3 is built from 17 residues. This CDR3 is CASSPPQGRGGQETQYF. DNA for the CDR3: TGTGCCAGCAGCCCGCCCCAGGGGCGGGGCGGCCAAGAGACCCAGTACTTC.

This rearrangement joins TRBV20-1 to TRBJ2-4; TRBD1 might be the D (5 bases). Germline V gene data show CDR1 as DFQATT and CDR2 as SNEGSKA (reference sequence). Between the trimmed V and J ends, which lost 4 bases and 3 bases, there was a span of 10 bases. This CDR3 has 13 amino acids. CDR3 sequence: CSAIGENKNIQYF. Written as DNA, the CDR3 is TGCAGTGCTATAGGGGAAAACAAAAACATTCAGTACTTC.

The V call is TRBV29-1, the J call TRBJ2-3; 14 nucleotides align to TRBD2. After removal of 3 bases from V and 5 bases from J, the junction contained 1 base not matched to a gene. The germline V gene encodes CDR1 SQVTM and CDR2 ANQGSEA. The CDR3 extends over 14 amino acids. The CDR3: CSVDGTSGGDTQYF. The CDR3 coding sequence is TGCAGCGTTGACGGGACTAGCGGGGGAGATACGCAGTATTTT.

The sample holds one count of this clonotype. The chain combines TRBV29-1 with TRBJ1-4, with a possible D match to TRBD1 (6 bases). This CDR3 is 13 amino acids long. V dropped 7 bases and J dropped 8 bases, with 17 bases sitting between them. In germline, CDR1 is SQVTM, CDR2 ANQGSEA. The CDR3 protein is CSATQGSGEKLFF. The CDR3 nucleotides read TGCAGCGCTACACAGGGATCGGGGGAAAAACTGTTTTTT.